This T cell receptor beta chain is drawn from a study of human T cells and chemical hapten exposure. Trimming removed 4 bases at V and 6 bases at J, with 9 bases between. The CDR3 is 13 amino acids. In germline, CDR1 is SNHLY, CDR2 FYNNEI. TCRdb recomputed calls from the RACE reads with MiXCR, one row per CDR3 protein. The repertoire consists of 280,000 or so distinct CDR3 sequences, with 7.7% occurring once and the leading ten covering more than 1%. This clonotype was counted between two and nine times. Time point given: pre-sensitization, week 0. The treatment was: therapeutic diphenylcyclopropenone sensitization with weekly scalp DPC.

The sequencing here drew on whole blood, taken in connection with sensitization to the hapten diphenylcyclopropenone (DPC). The sequence derives from a man aged 18 to 30 with alopecia areata. Some clones in this sample may be carry-over from other donors' samples. The rearrangement uses TRBV2 and TRBJ2-2; D may be TRBD1 (6 bases). The CDR3 is CASSGQVAGELFF. CDR3 coding DNA: TGTGCCAGCAGTGGACAGGTCGCCGGGGAGCTGTTTTTT.